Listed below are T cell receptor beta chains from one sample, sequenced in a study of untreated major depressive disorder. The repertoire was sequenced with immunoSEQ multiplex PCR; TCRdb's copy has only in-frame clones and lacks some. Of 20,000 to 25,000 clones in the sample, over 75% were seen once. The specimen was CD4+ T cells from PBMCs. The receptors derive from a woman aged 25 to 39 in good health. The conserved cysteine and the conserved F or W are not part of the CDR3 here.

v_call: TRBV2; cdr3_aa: ASAEGRDGRTQY
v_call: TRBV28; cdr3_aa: ASRIGALTAPVNYGYT
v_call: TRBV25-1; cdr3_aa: ASSISGDLTDTQY
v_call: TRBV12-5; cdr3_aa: ASGPPNYIDSNQPQH
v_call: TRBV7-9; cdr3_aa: ASSLRPGAGELF
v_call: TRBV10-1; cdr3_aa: ASSGEGTGLSFDGYT
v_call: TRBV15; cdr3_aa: ATSRDFGASSNTQY
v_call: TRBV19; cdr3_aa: ASSIRWDRGTEAF
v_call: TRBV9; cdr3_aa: ASSLRQGPRETQY
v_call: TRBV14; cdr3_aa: ASSRKGVTSGETQY
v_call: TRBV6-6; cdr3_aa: ASSYLGTEAF
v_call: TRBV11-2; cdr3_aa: ASSFGQGNTEAF
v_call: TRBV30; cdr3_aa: AWDLPGLINEQF
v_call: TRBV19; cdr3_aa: ASSIEGTGGRGYT
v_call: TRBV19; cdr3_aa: ASSIQGGDTQY
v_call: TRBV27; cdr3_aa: ASSYHLAGEDSASPLH
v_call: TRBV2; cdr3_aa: ASNLLRKLF
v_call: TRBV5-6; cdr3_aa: ASSEVSMNTEAF
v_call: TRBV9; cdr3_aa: ASSTGQGGLF
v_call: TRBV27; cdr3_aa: ASSFRRGGTGELF
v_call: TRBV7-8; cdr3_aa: ASSLSEDSPLH
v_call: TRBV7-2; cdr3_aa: ASSLRTGDNFYNSPLH
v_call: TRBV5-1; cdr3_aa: ASSLVPPLLSGPPDEKLF
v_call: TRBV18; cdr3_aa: ASSPLSQGGGEQF
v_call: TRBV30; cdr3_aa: AWSPTIGNTIY
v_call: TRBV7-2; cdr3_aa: ASGRGRSEQY
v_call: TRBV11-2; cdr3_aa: ASSTTSGGVNEQF
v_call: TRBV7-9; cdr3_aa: ASSHEWTGSTGELF
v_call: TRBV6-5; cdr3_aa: ASSWKRGYTGELF
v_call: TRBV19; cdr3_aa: ASSNPGQGGNQPQH
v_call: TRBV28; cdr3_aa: ASTPTGTNTGELF
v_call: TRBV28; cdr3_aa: ASSLLSGGSSYNEQF
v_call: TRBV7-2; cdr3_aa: ASSLSPDTEAF
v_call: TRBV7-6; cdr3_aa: ASSVDRGRETQY
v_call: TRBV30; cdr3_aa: AWRKQGSYEQY
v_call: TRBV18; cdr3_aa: ASSPPASGGASYEQY
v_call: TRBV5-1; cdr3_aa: ASSTGTRVGNTEAF
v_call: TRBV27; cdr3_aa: ASSFREGVGNEQF
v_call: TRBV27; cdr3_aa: ASSFSSYNSPLH
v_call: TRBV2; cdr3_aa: ASRGTGPAGELF
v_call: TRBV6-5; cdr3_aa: ASSWGGDSGNTIY
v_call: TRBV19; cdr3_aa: ASSRTGANQPQH
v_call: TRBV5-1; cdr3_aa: ASSPGGPSYNEQF
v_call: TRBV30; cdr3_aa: AWDRVGATQY
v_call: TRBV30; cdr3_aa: AWGPWGSEQY